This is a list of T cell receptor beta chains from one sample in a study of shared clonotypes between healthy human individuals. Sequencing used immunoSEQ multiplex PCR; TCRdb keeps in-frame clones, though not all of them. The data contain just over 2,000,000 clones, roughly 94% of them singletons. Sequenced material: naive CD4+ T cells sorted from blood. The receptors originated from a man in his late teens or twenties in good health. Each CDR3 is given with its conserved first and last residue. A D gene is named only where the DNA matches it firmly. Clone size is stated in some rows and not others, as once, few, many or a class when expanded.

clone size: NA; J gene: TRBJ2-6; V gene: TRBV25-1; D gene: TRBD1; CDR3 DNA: TGTGCCAGCAGTGAATTAGGGACAGGCCACTCTGGGGCCAACGTCCTGACTTTC; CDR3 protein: CASSELGTGHSGANVLTF
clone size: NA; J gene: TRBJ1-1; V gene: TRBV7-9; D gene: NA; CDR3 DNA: TGTGCCAGCAGCTTCGACAGGATTGGCACTGAAGCTTTCTTT; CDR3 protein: CASSFDRIGTEAFF
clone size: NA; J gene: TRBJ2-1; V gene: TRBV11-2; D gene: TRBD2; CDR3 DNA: TGTGCCAGCAGCTTCTTAGGACTAGCGGGGACTGAGCAGTTCTTC; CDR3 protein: CASSFLGLAGTEQFF
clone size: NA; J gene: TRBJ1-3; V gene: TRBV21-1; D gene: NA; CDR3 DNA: TGTGCCAGCAGCACATCTGGAAACACCATATATTTT; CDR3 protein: CASSTSGNTIYF
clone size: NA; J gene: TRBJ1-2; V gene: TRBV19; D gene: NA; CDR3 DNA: TGTGCCAGTAGTAAGTGGGACGACTATGGCTACACCTTC; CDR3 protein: CASSKWDDYGYTF
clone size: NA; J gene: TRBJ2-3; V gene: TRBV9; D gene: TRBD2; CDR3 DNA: TGTGCCAGCCCCCAGAGGAGCGGGGGGTGCACAGATACGCAGTATTTT; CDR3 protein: CASPQRSGGCTDTQYF
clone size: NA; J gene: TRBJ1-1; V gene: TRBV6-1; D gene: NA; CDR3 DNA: TGTGCCAGCAGTGCAGGGGTCGCTGAAGCTTTCTTT; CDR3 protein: CASSAGVAEAFF
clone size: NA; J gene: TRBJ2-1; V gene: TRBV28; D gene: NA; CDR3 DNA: TGTGCCACCACGAGTCGTGGTGAGCAGTTCTTC; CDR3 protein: CATTSRGEQFF
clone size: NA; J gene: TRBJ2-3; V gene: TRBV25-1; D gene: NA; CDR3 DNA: TGTGCCAGCAGTGAAGCCGCAGGGGGGCCAGATACGCAGTATTTT; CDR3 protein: CASSEAAGGPDTQYF
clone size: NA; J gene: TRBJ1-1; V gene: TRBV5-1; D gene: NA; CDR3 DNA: TGCGCCAGCAGCCGGGACCTGGGGGTACCGGGTACTGAAGCTTTCTTT; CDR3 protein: CASSRDLGVPGTEAFF
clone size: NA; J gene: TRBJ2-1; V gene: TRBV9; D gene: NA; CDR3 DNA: TGTGCCAGCAGCCCTCGGACTGTTTACAATGAGCAGTTCTTC; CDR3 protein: CASSPRTVYNEQFF
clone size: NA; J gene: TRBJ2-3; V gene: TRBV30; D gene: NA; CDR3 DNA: TGTGCCTGGACCGTAGGTCCAGATACGCAGTATTTT; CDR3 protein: CAWTVGPDTQYF
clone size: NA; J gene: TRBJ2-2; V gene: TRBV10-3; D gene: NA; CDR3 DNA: TGTGCCATCAGTGAGTCACGCGGAAACACCGGGGAGCTGTTTTTT; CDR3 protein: CAISESRGNTGELFF
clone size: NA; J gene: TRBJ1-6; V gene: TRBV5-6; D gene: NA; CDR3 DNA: TGTGCCAGCAGCTTGAAGGGGATCACCTATAATTCACCCCTCCACTTT; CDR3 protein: CASSLKGITYNSPLHF
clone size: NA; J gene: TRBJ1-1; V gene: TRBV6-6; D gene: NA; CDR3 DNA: TGTGCCAGCAGTTCCCGACAGCTTATGAACACTGAAGCTTTCTTT; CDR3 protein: CASSSRQLMNTEAFF
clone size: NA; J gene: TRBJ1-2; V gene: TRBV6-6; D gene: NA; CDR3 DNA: TGTGCCAGCACGCTTGTGGGGGGCTACACCTTC; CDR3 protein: CASTLVGGYTF
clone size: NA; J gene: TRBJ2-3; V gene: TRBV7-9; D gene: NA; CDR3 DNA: TGTGCCAGCAGCTTAGGTTCCGGACAGATAACAGATACGCAGTATTTT; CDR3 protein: CASSLGSGQITDTQYF
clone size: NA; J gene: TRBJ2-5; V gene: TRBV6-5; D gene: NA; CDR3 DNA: TGTGCCAGCAGTTACTCCCCGGGGAGTTTAGAAGAGACCCAGTACTTC; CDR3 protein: CASSYSPGSLEETQYF
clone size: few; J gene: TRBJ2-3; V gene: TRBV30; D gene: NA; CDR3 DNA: TGTGCCTGGAGTCGCGCAGATACGCAGTATTTT; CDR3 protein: CAWSRADTQYF
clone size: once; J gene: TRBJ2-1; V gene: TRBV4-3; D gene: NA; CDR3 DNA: TGCGCCAGCAGTCCTAAGGCGGGATCTTGGGATGAGCAGTTCTTC; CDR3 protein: CASSPKAGSWDEQFF
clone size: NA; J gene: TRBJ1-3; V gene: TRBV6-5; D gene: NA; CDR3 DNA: TGTGCCAGCAGGAGAGGACAGCCAACTGGAAACACCATATATTTT; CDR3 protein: CASRRGQPTGNTIYF
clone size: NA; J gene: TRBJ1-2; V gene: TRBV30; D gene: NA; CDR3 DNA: TGTGCCTGGAGTAAGATACCAGGAGAATATGGCTACACCTTC; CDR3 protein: CAWSKIPGEYGYTF
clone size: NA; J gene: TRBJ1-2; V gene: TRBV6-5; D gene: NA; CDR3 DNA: TGTGCCAGCAGGGACACCGTGAATGGCTACACCTTC; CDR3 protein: CASRDTVNGYTF
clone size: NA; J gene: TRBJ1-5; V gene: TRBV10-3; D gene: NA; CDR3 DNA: TGTGCCACCGGGGGAATCAATCAGCCCCAGCATTTT; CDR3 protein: CATGGINQPQHF
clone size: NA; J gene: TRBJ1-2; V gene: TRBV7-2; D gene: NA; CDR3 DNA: TGTGCCAGCAGCCTCGGGTCTTTGGGGAACTATGGCTACACCTTC; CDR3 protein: CASSLGSLGNYGYTF
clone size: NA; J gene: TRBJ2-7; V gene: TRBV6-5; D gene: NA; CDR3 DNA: TGTGCCAGCAGTCAGGAGACTGACTACGAGCAGTACTTC; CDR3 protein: CASSQETDYEQYF
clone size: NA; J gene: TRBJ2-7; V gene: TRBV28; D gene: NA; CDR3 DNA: TGTGCCAGCACCCTGGAGACGGTTGCCTACGAGCAGTACTTC; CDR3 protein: CASTLETVAYEQYF
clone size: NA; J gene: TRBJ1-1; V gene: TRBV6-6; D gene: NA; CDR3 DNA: TGTGCCAGCAGGCGGGACCGGCGAGCTTTCTTT; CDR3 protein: CASRRDRRAFF
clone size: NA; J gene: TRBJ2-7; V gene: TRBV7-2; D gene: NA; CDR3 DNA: TGTGCCAGCAGCCTGGGGACGCAATACGAGCAGTACTTC; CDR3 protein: CASSLGTQYEQYF
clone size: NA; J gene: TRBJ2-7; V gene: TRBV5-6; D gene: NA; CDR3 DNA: TGTGCCAGCAGCGTACAGGGCCGAGGCGAGCAGTACTTC; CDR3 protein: CASSVQGRGEQYF
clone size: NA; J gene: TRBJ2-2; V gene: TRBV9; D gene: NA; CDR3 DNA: TGTGCCAGCAGCGTAGTACCTACCGGGGAGCTGTTTTTT; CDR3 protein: CASSVVPTGELFF
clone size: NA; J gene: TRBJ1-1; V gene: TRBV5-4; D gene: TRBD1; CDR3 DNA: TGTGCCAGCAGCTCAGGGGGGCGCGCGGATGAAGCTTTCTTT; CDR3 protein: CASSSGGRADEAFF
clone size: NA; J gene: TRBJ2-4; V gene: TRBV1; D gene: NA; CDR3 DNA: TGCACCAGCACGTGGGCCGTAGCTAAAAACATTCAGTACTTC; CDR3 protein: CTSTWAVAKNIQYF
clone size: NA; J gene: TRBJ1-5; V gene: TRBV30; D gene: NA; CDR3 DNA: TGTGCCTGGAGTTACCGGGCTAATCAGCCCCAGCATTTT; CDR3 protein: CAWSYRANQPQHF
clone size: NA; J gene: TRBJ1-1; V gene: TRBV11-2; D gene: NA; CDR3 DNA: TGTGCCAGCAGTTGGACATTCAAGGGAACTGAAGCTTTCTTT; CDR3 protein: CASSWTFKGTEAFF
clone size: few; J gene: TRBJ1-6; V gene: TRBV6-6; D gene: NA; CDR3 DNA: TGTGCCAGCAGATTACCGGGACCCGCTCCGGGATCCCTCCACTTT; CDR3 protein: CASRLPGPAPGSLHF